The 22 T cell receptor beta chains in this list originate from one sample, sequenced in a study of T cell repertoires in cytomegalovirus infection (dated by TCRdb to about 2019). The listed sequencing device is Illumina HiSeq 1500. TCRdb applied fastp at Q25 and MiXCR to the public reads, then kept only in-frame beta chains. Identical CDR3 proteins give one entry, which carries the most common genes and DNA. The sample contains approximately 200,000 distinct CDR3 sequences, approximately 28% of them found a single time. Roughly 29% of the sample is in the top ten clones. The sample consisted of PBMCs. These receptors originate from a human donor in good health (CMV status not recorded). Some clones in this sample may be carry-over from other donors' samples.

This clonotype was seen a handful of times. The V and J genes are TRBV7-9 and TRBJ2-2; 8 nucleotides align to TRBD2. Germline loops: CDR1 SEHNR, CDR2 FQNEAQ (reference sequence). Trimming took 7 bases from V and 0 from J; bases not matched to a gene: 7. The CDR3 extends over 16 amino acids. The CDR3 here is CASIFSGTANTGELFF. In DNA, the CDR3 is TGTGCCAGCATCTTTAGCGGGACCGCGAACACCGGGGAGCTGTTTTTT.

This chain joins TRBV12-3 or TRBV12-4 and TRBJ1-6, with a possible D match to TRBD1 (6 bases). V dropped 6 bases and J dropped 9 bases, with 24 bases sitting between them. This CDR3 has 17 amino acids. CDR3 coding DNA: TGTGCCAGCAGCCGAGCGAGTGGAGGGGGAGGTGGTTCACCCCTCCACTTT. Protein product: CASSRASGGGGGSPLHF.

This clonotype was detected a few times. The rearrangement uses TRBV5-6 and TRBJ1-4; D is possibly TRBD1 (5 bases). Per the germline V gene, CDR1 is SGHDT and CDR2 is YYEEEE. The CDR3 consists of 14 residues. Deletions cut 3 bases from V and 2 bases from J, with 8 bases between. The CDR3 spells CASSSGYTNEKLFF. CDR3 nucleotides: TGTGCCAGCAGCTCAGGGTATACTAATGAAAAACTGTTTTTT.

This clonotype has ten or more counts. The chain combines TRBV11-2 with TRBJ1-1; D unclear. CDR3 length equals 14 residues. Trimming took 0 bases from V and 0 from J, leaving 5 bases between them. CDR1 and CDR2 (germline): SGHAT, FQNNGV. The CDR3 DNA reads TGTGCCAGCAGCTTAGAGAGGATGAACACTGAAGCTTTCTTT. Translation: CASSLERMNTEAFF.

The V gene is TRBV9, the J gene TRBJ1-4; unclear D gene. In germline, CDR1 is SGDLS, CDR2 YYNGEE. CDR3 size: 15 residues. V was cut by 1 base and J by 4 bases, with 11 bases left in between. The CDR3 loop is CASSVSLGSNEKLFF. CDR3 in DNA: TGTGCCAGCAGCGTATCCCTAGGGAGTAATGAAAAACTGTTTTTT.

The CDR3 loop reads CASSEEGGRGNIQYF. Written as DNA, the CDR3 is TGTGCCAGCAGTGAAGAGGGTGGGCGGGGAAACATTCAGTACTTC. The rearrangement joins TRBV6-1 to TRBJ2-4; D is possibly TRBD2 (6 bases). Trimming removed 1 base from V and 6 bases from J, with 13 bases in between. From germline, CDR1 is MNHNS and CDR2 SASEGT. This CDR3 is built from 15 residues.

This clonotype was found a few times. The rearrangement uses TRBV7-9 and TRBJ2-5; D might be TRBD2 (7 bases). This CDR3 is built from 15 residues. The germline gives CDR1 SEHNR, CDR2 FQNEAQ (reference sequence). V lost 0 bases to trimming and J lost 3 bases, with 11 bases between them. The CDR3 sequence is CASSLAGGPEETQYF. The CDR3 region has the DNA TGTGCCAGCAGCTTAGCGGGGGGGCCAGAAGAGACCCAGTACTTC.

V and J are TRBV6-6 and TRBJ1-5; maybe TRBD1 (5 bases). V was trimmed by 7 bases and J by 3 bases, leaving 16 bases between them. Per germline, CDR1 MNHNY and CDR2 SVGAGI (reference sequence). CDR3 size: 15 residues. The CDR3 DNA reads TGTGCCAGCAATATACCGGGACTGATCAATCAGCCCCAGCATTTT. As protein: CASNIPGLINQPQHF.

CDR3 coding DNA: TGTGCCAGCAGCCAAGAGTCCAGGGAGCGGACGCAGTATTTT. Protein product: CASSQESRERTQYF. V is TRBV4-2 and J is TRBJ2-3; possibly TRBD1 or TRBD2 for D (5 bases each). CDR3 length equals 14 residues. The ends were cut back, 0 bases at V and 9 bases at J, with 13 bases in the middle. The germline CDR1 and CDR2 sequences are LGHNA and YNFKEQ.

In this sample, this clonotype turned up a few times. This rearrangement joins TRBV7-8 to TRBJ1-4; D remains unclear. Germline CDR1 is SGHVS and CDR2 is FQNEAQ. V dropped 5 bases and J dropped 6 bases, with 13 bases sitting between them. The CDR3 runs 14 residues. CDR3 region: CASSADADDEKLFF. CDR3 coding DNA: TGTGCCAGCAGCGCGGACGCGGATGATGAAAAACTGTTTTTT.

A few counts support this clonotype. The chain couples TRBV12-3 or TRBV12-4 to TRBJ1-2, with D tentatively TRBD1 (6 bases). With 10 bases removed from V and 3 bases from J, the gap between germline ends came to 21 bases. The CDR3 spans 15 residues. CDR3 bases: TGTGCCACTTGGGTGCACAGGGCTGCTTACTATGGCTACACCTTC. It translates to CATWVHRAAYYGYTF.

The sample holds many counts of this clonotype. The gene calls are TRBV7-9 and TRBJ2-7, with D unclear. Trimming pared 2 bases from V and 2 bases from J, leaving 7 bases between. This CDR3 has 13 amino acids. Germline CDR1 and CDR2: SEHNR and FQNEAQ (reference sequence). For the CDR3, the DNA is TGTGCCAGCAGCTTAAATGGCCCCTACGAGCAGTACTTC. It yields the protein CASSLNGPYEQYF. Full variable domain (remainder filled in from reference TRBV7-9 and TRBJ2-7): DTGVSQNPRHKITKRGQNVTFRCDPISEHNRLYWYRQTLGQGPEFLTYFQNEAQLEKSRLLSDRFSAERPKGSFSTLEIQRTEQGDSAMYLCASSLNGPYEQYFGPGTRLTVT.

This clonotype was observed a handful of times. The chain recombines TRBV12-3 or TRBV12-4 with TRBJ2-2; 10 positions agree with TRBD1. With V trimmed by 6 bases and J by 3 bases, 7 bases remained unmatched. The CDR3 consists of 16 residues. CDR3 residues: CASSPRDRGDTGELFF. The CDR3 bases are TGTGCCAGCAGCCCTAGGGACAGGGGAGACACCGGGGAGCTGTTTTTT.

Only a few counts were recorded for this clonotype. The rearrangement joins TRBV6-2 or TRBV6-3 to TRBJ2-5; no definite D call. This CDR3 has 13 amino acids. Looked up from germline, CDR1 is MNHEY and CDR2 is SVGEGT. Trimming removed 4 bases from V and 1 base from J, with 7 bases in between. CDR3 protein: CASSSSSQETQYF. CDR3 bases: TGTGCCAGCAGTTCGTCAAGCCAAGAGACCCAGTACTTC.

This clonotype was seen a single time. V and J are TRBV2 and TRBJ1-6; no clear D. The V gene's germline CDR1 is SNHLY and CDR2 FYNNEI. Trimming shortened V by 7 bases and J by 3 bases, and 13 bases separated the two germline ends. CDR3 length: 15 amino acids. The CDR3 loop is CASTILENYNSPLHF. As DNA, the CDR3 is TGTGCCAGCACTATACTAGAGAACTATAATTCACCCCTCCACTTT.

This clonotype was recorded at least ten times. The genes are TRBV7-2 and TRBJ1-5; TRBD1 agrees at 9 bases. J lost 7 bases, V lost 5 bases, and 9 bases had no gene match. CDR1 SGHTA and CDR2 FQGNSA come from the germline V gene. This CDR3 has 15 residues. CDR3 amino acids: CASSQLDRGNQPQHF. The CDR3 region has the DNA TGTGCCAGCAGCCAGCTGGACAGGGGAAACCAGCCCCAGCATTTT.

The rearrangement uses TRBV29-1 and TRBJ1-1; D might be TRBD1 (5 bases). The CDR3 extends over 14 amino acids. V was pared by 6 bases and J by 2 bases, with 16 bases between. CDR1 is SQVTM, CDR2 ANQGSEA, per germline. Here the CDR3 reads CSVLRQGKNTEAFF. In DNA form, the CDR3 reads TGCAGCGTCCTAAGGCAGGGTAAAAACACTGAAGCTTTCTTT.

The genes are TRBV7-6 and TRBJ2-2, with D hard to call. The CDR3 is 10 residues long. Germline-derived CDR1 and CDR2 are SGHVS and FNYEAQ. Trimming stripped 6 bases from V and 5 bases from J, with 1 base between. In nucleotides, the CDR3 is TGTGCCAGCAGGACCGGGGAGCTGTTTTTT. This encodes CASRTGELFF.

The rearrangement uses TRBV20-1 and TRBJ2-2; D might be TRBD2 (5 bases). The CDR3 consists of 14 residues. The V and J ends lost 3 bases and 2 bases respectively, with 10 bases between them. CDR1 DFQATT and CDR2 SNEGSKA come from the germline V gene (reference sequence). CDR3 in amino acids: CSASGELNTGELFF. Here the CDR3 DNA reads TGCAGTGCTAGCGGGGAGCTAAACACCGGGGAGCTGTTTTTT.

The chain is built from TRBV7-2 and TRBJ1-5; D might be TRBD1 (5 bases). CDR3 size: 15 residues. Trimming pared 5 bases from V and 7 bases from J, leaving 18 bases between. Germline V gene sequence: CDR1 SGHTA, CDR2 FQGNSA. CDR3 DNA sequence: TGTGCCAGCAGCCCAAGTACGGGGGTAGGGCAGCCCCAGCATTTT. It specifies CASSPSTGVGQPQHF.

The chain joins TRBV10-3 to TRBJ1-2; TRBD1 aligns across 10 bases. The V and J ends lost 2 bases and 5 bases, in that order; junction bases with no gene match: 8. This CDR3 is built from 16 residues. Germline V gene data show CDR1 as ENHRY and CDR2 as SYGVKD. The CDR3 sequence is CAISEDRGPRKYGYTF. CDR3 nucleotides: TGTGCCATCAGTGAGGACAGGGGGCCAAGAAAATATGGCTACACCTTC.

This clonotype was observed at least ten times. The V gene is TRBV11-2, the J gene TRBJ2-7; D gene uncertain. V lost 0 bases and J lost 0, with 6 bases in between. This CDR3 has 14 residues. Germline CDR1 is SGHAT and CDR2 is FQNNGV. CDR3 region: CASSLEISSYEQYF. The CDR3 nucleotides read TGTGCCAGCAGCTTAGAGATTAGCTCCTACGAGCAGTACTTC.